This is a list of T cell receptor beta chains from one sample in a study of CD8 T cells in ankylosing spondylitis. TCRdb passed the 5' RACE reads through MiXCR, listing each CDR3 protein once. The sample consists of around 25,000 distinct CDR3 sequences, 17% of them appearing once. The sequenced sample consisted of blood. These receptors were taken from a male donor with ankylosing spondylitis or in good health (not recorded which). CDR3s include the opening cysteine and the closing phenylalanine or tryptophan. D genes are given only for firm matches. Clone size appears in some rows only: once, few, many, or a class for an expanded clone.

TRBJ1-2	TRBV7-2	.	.	CASSPGRVTGGYTF	TGTGCCAGCAGCCCGGGGAGGGTTACGGGTGGCTACACCTTC
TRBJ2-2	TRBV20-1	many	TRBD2	CSATHLAGQNTGELFF	TGCAGTGCTACTCATCTAGCGGGGCAGAACACCGGGGAGCTGTTTTTT
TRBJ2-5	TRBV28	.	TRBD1	CASSSPQGQLETQYF	TGTGCCAGCAGTTCGCCACAGGGGCAATTGGAGACCCAGTACTTC
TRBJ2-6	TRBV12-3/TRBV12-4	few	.	CASRRGSGANVLTF	TGTGCCAGCAGGAGGGGTTCTGGGGCCAACGTCCTGACTTTC
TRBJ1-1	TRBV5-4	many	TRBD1	CASSSRQGVDTEAFF	TGTGCCAGCAGCTCTCGACAGGGTGTTGACACTGAAGCTTTCTTT
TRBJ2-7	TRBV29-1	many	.	CSVEGMARGEQYF	TGCAGCGTTGAAGGAATGGCGAGGGGCGAGCAGTACTTC
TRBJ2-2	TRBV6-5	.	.	CASKDRGGRVNTGELFF	TGTGCCAGCAAAGACAGGGGCGGGAGGGTTAACACCGGGGAGCTGTTTTTT
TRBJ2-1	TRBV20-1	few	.	CSAPGVSYNEQFF	TGCAGTGCTCCCGGGGTCTCCTACAATGAGCAGTTCTTC
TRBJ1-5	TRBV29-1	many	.	CSVGGGALGEPQHF	TGCAGCGTTGGCGGGGGCGCCTTGGGGGAGCCCCAGCATTTT
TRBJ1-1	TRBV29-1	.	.	CSVARDLNTEAFF	TGCAGCGTCGCCCGGGATCTGAACACTGAAGCTTTCTTT
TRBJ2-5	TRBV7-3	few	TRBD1	CASSRTTGGQETQYF	TGTGCCAGCAGTCGTACCACAGGGGGTCAAGAGACCCAGTACTTC
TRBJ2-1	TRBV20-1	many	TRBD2	CSARESILAGGPNEQFF	TGCAGTGCTAGGGAAAGCATACTAGCGGGGGGGCCCAATGAGCAGTTCTTC
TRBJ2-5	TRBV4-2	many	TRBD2	CASSQEAREMAQYF	TGTGCCAGCAGCCAAGAAGCGCGGGAGATGGCCCAGTACTTC
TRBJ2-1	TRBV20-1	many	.	CSASAFERPYNEQFF	TGCAGTGCTAGCGCTTTCGAGCGGCCCTACAATGAGCAGTTCTTC
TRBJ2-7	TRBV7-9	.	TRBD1	CASSSAGTAYEQYF	TGTGCCAGCAGCTCAGCCGGGACAGCCTACGAGCAGTACTTC
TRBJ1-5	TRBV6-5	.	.	CASSEHLGGNQPQHF	TGTGCCAGCAGTGAACATTTGGGGGGGAATCAGCCCCAGCATTTT
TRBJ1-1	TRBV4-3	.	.	CASSQGVRDLTEAFF	TGCGCCAGCAGCCAAGGGGTCAGGGATCTCACTGAAGCTTTCTTT
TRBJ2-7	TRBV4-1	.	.	CASSLEGASDYEQYF	TGCGCCAGCAGCCTTGAAGGAGCCTCCGATTACGAGCAGTACTTC
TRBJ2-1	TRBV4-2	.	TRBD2	CASSQGLAGDYNEQFF	TGTGCCAGCAGCCAGGGACTAGCGGGGGACTACAATGAGCAGTTCTTC
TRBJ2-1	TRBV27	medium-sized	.	CASSLGHEQFF	TGTGCCAGCAGTTTAGGCCATGAGCAGTTCTTC
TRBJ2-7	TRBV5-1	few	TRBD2	CASSFTSGTYEQYF	TGCGCCAGCAGCTTTACTAGCGGGACCTACGAGCAGTACTTC
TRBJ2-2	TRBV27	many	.	CASSLGPTPTGELFF	TGTGCCAGCAGTTTAGGCCCAACCCCCACCGGGGAGCTGTTTTTT
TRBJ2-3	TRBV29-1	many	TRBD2	CSVESGSVADTQYF	TGCAGCGTTGAGAGCGGGAGTGTGGCAGATACGCAGTATTTT
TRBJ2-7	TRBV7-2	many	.	CASSKDKGYEQYF	TGTGCCAGCAGCAAGGACAAGGGCTACGAGCAGTACTTC
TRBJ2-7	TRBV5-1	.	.	CASSKEAYEQYF	TGCGCCAGCAGCAAGGAGGCCTACGAGCAGTACTTC
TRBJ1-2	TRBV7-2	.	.	CASSSSYGYTF	TGTGCCAGCAGCTCCTCATATGGCTACACCTTC
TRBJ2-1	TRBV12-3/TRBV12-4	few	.	CASTPAERTYNEQFF	TGTGCCAGCACCCCTGCGGAGAGGACCTACAATGAGCAGTTCTTC
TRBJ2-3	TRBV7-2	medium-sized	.	CASSLGTDTQYF	TGTGCCAGCAGCTTAGGAACAGATACGCAGTATTTT
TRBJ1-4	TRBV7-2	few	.	CASSLVPGAGEKLFF	TGTGCCAGCAGCTTAGTACCGGGGGCAGGGGAAAAACTGTTTTTT
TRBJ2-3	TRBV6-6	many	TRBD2	CASKTSGGADTQYF	TGTGCCAGCAAGACTAGCGGGGGAGCAGATACGCAGTATTTT
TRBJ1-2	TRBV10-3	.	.	CAIKEGSNYGYTF	TGTGCCATCAAGGAGGGCTCTAACTATGGCTACACCTTC
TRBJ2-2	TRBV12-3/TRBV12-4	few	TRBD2	CASSPTGGTGELFF	TGTGCCAGCAGTCCTACGGGAGGAACCGGGGAGCTGTTTTTT
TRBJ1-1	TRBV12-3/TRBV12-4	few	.	CASRGGADGTEAFF	TGTGCCAGCAGGGGAGGGGCGGACGGCACTGAAGCTTTCTTT
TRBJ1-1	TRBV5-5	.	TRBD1	CASDQRQGRLSTEAFF	TGTGCCAGCGACCAAAGACAGGGGAGGCTGAGCACTGAAGCTTTCTTT
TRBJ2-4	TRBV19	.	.	CASSIGGGRRLAKNIQYF	TGTGCCAGTAGTATCGGCGGGGGCCGAAGACTAGCCAAAAACATTCAGTACTTC
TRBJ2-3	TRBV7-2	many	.	CASSFLGYTDTQYF	TGTGCCAGCAGTTTCCTGGGGTACACAGATACGCAGTATTTT
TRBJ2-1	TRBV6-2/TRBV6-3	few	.	CASSWRAGEQFF	TGTGCCAGCAGCTGGAGGGCGGGTGAGCAGTTCTTC
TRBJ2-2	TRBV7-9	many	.	CASSSAPSTGELFF	TGTGCCAGCAGCTCAGCCCCTTCCACCGGGGAGCTGTTTTTT
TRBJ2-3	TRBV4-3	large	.	CASSQGGVSPGEDTQYF	TGCGCCAGCAGCCAAGGGGGAGTGTCCCCTGGGGAAGATACGCAGTATTTT
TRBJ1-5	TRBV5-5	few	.	CASSKDGAGPQHF	TGTGCCAGCAGCAAAGACGGGGCTGGGCCCCAGCATTTT
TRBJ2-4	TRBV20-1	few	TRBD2	CSAPGASGRMKNIQYF	TGCAGTGCCCCGGGGGCTAGCGGGAGGATGAAAAACATTCAGTACTTC
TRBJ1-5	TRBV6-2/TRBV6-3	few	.	CASSFGQNSNQPQHF	TGTGCCAGCAGTTTTGGACAGAATAGCAATCAGCCCCAGCATTTT
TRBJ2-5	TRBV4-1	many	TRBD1	CASSHGTVLQETQYF	TGCGCCAGCAGCCATGGGACAGTCCTTCAAGAGACCCAGTACTTC
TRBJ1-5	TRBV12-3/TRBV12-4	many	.	CASSLKTGQPQHF	TGTGCCAGCAGTTTAAAGACAGGCCAGCCCCAGCATTTT
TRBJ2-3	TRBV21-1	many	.	CASSKPTGNSGSWTDTQYF	TGTGCCAGCAGCAAACCGACGGGAAATAGCGGGAGTTGGACAGATACGCAGTATTTT
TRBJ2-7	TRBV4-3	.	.	CASSQDGFSTYEQYF	TGCGCCAGCAGCCAAGATGGGTTCAGTACCTACGAGCAGTACTTC
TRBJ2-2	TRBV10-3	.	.	CASSVGRRETGELFF	TGTGCCTCCTCGGTGGGGAGGCGCGAAACCGGGGAGCTGTTTTTT
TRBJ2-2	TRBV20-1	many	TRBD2	CSARTSGGENTGELFF	TGCAGTGCTAGAACTAGCGGGGGAGAAAACACCGGGGAGCTGTTTTTT
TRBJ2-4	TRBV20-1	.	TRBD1	CSARRQGRLAKNIQYF	TGCAGTGCTAGAAGACAGGGACGTCTAGCCAAAAACATTCAGTACTTC
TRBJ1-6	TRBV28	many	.	CASSLVRVGNSPLHF	TGTGCCAGCAGCCTCGTTAGGGTCGGCAATTCACCCCTCCACTTT
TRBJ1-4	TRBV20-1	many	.	CSAKGGFNEKLFF	TGCAGTGCCAAAGGGGGTTTTAATGAAAAACTGTTTTTT
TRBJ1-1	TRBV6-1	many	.	CASSGQMNTEAFF	TGTGCCAGCAGTGGTCAGATGAACACTGAAGCTTTCTTT
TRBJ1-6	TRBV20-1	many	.	CSASRQGNSPLHF	TGCAGTGCTAGTCGCCAGGGGAATTCACCCCTCCACTTT